This is a list of T cell receptor beta chains from one sample in a study of PD-L1 blockade in urothelial cancer. The method was immunoSEQ multiplex PCR; TCRdb's version includes in-frame clones alone and lacks a portion of them. The sample contains roughly 25,000 clones, approximately 77% of which appear only once. Sample: PBMCs, taken around atezolizumab (anti-PD-L1) treatment. These receptors were taken from a man aged 65-85 years with urothelial cancer. Each CDR3 is given with its conserved first and last residue. D genes are given only for firm matches. Rows may omit the clone size; those that give it use once, few, many or a size class.

j_gene: TRBJ2-3; abundance: once; d_gene: TRBD2; len: 16; v_gene: TRBV10-1; CDR3aa: CASSRTSGRIADTQYF; CDR3nt: TGCGCCAGCAGCCGGACTAGCGGGAGGATTGCAGATACGCAGTATTTT
j_gene: TRBJ2-7; abundance: NA; d_gene: NA; len: 13; v_gene: TRBV6-1; CDR3aa: CASSSRGNGEQYF; CDR3nt: TGTGCCAGCAGTTCTAGGGGAAACGGCGAGCAGTACTTC
j_gene: TRBJ1-2; abundance: NA; d_gene: NA; len: 17; v_gene: TRBV11-2; CDR3aa: CASSSPGTVLANYGYTF; CDR3nt: TGTGCCAGCAGCTCCCCCGGAACAGTGTTAGCTAACTATGGCTACACCTTC
j_gene: TRBJ2-7; abundance: NA; d_gene: TRBD2; len: 13; v_gene: TRBV5-4; CDR3aa: CASRLAGNYEQYF; CDR3nt: TGTGCCAGCCGACTAGCGGGCAATTACGAGCAGTACTTC
j_gene: TRBJ2-1; abundance: NA; d_gene: NA; len: 13; v_gene: TRBV2; CDR3aa: CASSETGWNEQFF; CDR3nt: TGTGCCAGCAGTGAGACAGGTTGGAATGAGCAGTTCTTC
j_gene: TRBJ2-1; abundance: NA; d_gene: NA; len: 16; v_gene: TRBV7-9; CDR3aa: CASSSQGGSIRHEQFF; CDR3nt: TGTGCCAGCAGCTCACAGGGCGGGAGTATTAGGCATGAGCAGTTCTTC
j_gene: TRBJ2-1; abundance: NA; d_gene: NA; len: 13; v_gene: TRBV29-1; CDR3aa: CSVQGFSYNEQFF; CDR3nt: TGCAGCGTTCAGGGCTTCTCCTACAATGAGCAGTTCTTC
j_gene: TRBJ2-3; abundance: NA; d_gene: TRBD2; len: 15; v_gene: TRBV6-5; CDR3aa: CASSYLAGGTDTQYF; CDR3nt: TGTGCCAGCAGTTACCTAGCGGGAGGCACAGATACGCAGTATTTT
j_gene: TRBJ2-7; abundance: NA; d_gene: TRBD2; len: 16; v_gene: TRBV19; CDR3aa: CASSWSSASGTYEQYF; CDR3nt: TGTGCCAGTAGTTGGTCCTCGGCTAGCGGGACTTACGAGCAGTACTTC
j_gene: TRBJ1-5; abundance: NA; d_gene: NA; len: 12; v_gene: TRBV28; CDR3aa: CASSLMSQPQHF; CDR3nt: TGTGCCAGCAGTCTTATGAGTCAGCCCCAGCATTTT
j_gene: TRBJ1-1; abundance: NA; d_gene: TRBD1; len: 14; v_gene: TRBV27; CDR3aa: CASSLAGGYPPAFF; CDR3nt: TGTGCCAGCAGTTTAGCAGGGGGCTATCCCCCAGCTTTCTTT
j_gene: TRBJ1-4; abundance: NA; d_gene: TRBD1; len: 14; v_gene: TRBV7-9; CDR3aa: CASIRTGEGEKLFF; CDR3nt: TGTGCCAGCATACGGACAGGGGAGGGGGAAAAACTGTTTTTT
j_gene: TRBJ2-7; abundance: NA; d_gene: NA; len: 15; v_gene: TRBV10-3; CDR3aa: CAISDSAAFRDEQYF; CDR3nt: TGTGCCATCAGTGACTCGGCAGCCTTCAGGGACGAGCAGTACTTC
j_gene: TRBJ1-1; abundance: few; d_gene: NA; len: 14; v_gene: TRBV19; CDR3aa: CASNGRGKNTEAFF; CDR3nt: TGTGCCAGTAACGGCAGGGGCAAGAACACTGAAGCTTTCTTT
j_gene: TRBJ2-3; abundance: NA; d_gene: NA; len: 12; v_gene: TRBV7-9; CDR3aa: CASSRSTDTQYF; CDR3nt: TGTGCCAGCAGCCGGAGCACAGATACGCAGTATTTT
j_gene: TRBJ1-4; abundance: NA; d_gene: NA; len: 14; v_gene: TRBV5-1; CDR3aa: CASSLAGTNEKLFF; CDR3nt: TGCGCCAGCAGCTTGGCAGGGACTAATGAAAAACTGTTTTTT
j_gene: TRBJ2-5; abundance: NA; d_gene: NA; len: 13; v_gene: TRBV9; CDR3aa: CASSVSGQETQYF; CDR3nt: TGTGCCAGCAGCGTCAGCGGGCAAGAGACCCAGTACTTC
j_gene: TRBJ1-5; abundance: NA; d_gene: TRBD1; len: 15; v_gene: TRBV6-5; CDR3aa: CASSYSRQGRQPQHF; CDR3nt: TGTGCCAGCAGTTACTCACGACAGGGACGTCAGCCCCAGCATTTT
j_gene: TRBJ1-2; abundance: NA; d_gene: NA; len: 13; v_gene: TRBV6-1; CDR3aa: CASSDVDIYGYTF; CDR3nt: TGTGCCAGCAGTGACGTCGACATCTATGGCTACACCTTC
j_gene: TRBJ1-2; abundance: NA; d_gene: NA; len: 15; v_gene: TRBV10-3; CDR3aa: CAISQPQQLNYGYTF; CDR3nt: TGTGCCATCAGCCAACCCCAACAGCTTAACTATGGCTACACCTTC